Listed below are T cell receptor beta chains from one sample, sequenced in a study of identical twins. TCRdb processed the 5' RACE reads anew with MiXCR; each CDR3 protein has one entry. The repertoire holds roughly 720,000 distinct CDR3 sequences, with 15% to 20% as singletons. This sample was shared with a second study, whose subject was T cells expressing NK-cell markers.

Input material: PBMCs. These receptors originate from a woman in her late teens or twenties in good health. Both conserved end residues are part of each CDR3. The D gene is left open where the match is weak. Clone sizes are given selectively: once, few, many, or a class where the clone is expanded.

D: -; V: TRBV5-1; size: -; J: TRBJ2-1; CDR3: CASSLGGGPYDEQFF; DNA: TGCGCCAGCAGCTTAGGAGGGGGGCCTTACGATGAGCAGTTCTTC
D: -; V: TRBV3-1; size: few; J: TRBJ2-6; CDR3: CASSHFSSGANVLTF; DNA: TGTGCCAGCAGCCATTTCTCCTCTGGGGCCAACGTCCTGACTTTC
D: -; V: TRBV20-1; size: -; J: TRBJ2-7; CDR3: CSASAVERYEQYF; DNA: TGCAGTGCTAGTGCGGTTGAGCGCTACGAGCAGTACTTC
D: -; V: TRBV12-3/TRBV12-4; size: -; J: TRBJ2-3; CDR3: CASSLSVGGLSTDTQYF; DNA: TGTGCCAGCAGTTTGTCAGTGGGGGGACTTAGCACAGATACGCAGTATTTT
D: -; V: TRBV15; size: -; J: TRBJ2-7; CDR3: CATRVIDDSTQQYF; DNA: TGTGCCACCAGAGTGATTGACGACTCTACACAGCAGTACTTC
D: TRBD2; V: TRBV10-1; size: few; J: TRBJ2-1; CDR3: CASTSGLAGEGEQFF; DNA: TGCGCCAGCACTTCGGGACTAGCGGGGGAGGGTGAGCAGTTCTTC
D: -; V: TRBV6-5; size: few; J: TRBJ1-2; CDR3: CASSQGWSYTF; DNA: TGTGCCAGCAGCCAGGGGTGGAGCTACACCTTC
D: -; V: TRBV6-1; size: -; J: TRBJ1-4; CDR3: CASLYEKLFF; DNA: TGTGCCAGCTTATACGAAAAACTGTTTTTT
D: -; V: TRBV6-1; size: few; J: TRBJ2-7; CDR3: CASRTDVESYEQYF; DNA: TGTGCCAGCAGAACGGACGTCGAATCCTACGAGCAGTACTTC
D: -; V: TRBV3-1; size: -; J: TRBJ2-3; CDR3: CASSQDYDTQYF; DNA: TGTGCCAGCAGCCAAGACTATGATACGCAGTATTTT
D: -; V: TRBV20-1; size: -; J: TRBJ2-1; CDR3: CSASLWQGEQFF; DNA: TGCAGTGCTAGTCTGTGGCAAGGCGAGCAGTTCTTC
D: -; V: TRBV20-1; size: many; J: TRBJ2-7; CDR3: CSARGGSNSYEQYF; DNA: TGCAGTGCTAGAGGGGGTAGTAACTCCTACGAGCAGTACTTC
D: -; V: TRBV4-3; size: -; J: TRBJ2-7; CDR3: CASSQGDTSSYEQYF; DNA: TGCGCCAGCAGCCAAGGGGACACAAGCTCCTACGAGCAGTACTTC
D: -; V: TRBV6-6; size: -; J: TRBJ2-7; CDR3: CASSYPTGYEQYF; DNA: TGTGCCAGCAGTTACCCCACGGGTTACGAGCAGTACTTC
D: TRBD1; V: TRBV6-1; size: few; J: TRBJ2-5; CDR3: CASGFVRGSTETQYF; DNA: TGTGCCAGCGGATTCGTCAGGGGGAGTACGGAGACCCAGTACTTC
D: TRBD1; V: TRBV6-1; size: -; J: TRBJ2-1; CDR3: CASSTWGQGDEQFF; DNA: TGTGCCAGCAGTACATGGGGACAGGGAGATGAGCAGTTCTTC
D: -; V: TRBV5-1; size: many; J: TRBJ2-1; CDR3: CASSLGQRSYNEQFF; DNA: TGCGCCAGCAGCTTGGGACAACGTTCCTACAATGAGCAGTTCTTC
D: -; V: TRBV12-3/TRBV12-4; size: -; J: TRBJ2-3; CDR3: CASSLGGRYTQYF; DNA: TGTGCCAGCAGTCTGGGGGGTCGATATACGCAGTATTTT
D: TRBD2; V: TRBV6-1; size: few; J: TRBJ2-1; CDR3: CASRGGGAVSYNEQFF; DNA: TGTGCCAGCAGAGGCGGGGGGGCCGTCTCCTACAATGAGCAGTTCTTC
D: TRBD1; V: TRBV29-1; size: few; J: TRBJ2-7; CDR3: CSVEVETGGREQYF; DNA: TGCAGCGTTGAAGTGGAGACAGGGGGCCGGGAGCAGTACTTC
D: -; V: TRBV20-1; size: few; J: TRBJ2-7; CDR3: CSAAGPLYEQYF; DNA: TGCAGTGCTGCGGGACCGCTCTACGAGCAGTACTTC
D: -; V: TRBV6-1; size: -; J: TRBJ1-2; CDR3: CASSSGQYYGYTF; DNA: TGTGCCAGCAGCTCCGGGCAGTACTATGGCTACACCTTC
D: -; V: TRBV5-1; size: -; J: TRBJ2-6; CDR3: CASSLEAGANGANVLTF; DNA: TGCGCCAGCAGCTTGGAGGCAGGGGCAAATGGGGCCAACGTCCTGACTTTC
D: -; V: TRBV29-1; size: -; J: TRBJ1-2; CDR3: CSVPSGRGGYTF; DNA: TGCAGCGTTCCCTCAGGGCGCGGCGGCTACACCTTC
D: -; V: TRBV12-3/TRBV12-4; size: few; J: TRBJ2-7; CDR3: CASSFEQTYYEQYF; DNA: TGTGCCAGCAGTTTCGAACAGACTTACTACGAGCAGTACTTC
D: TRBD2; V: TRBV6-2/TRBV6-3; size: many; J: TRBJ2-5; CDR3: CASSYSTSGSETQYF; DNA: TGTGCCAGCAGTTACTCCACTAGCGGGAGTGAGACCCAGTACTTC
D: TRBD2; V: TRBV15; size: -; J: TRBJ2-2; CDR3: CATSRQSVRLAGPGELFF; DNA: TGTGCCACCAGCAGGCAGAGCGTACGACTAGCGGGCCCCGGGGAGCTGTTTTTT
D: TRBD1; V: TRBV2; size: few; J: TRBJ2-1; CDR3: CASRFSGTGVVSYNEQFF; DNA: TGTGCCAGCAGATTTTCCGGGACAGGGGTGGTCTCCTACAATGAGCAGTTCTTC
D: TRBD1; V: TRBV12-3/TRBV12-4; size: few; J: TRBJ2-1; CDR3: CASSSGNRGLNNEQFF; DNA: TGTGCCAGCAGTTCGGGCAACAGGGGGTTAAACAATGAGCAGTTCTTC
D: -; V: TRBV20-1; size: -; J: TRBJ1-1; CDR3: CSAFSTANTEAFF; DNA: TGCAGTGCCTTTTCTACAGCGAACACTGAAGCTTTCTTT
D: -; V: TRBV4-1; size: -; J: TRBJ2-6; CDR3: CASSQGYSPGANVLTF; DNA: TGCGCCAGCAGCCAGGGTTACAGTCCTGGGGCCAACGTCCTGACTTTC
D: TRBD1; V: TRBV29-1; size: -; J: TRBJ2-7; CDR3: CSVGPDRGLSYEQYF; DNA: TGCAGCGTCGGACCAGACAGGGGCCTGTCCTACGAGCAGTACTTC
D: -; V: TRBV12-3/TRBV12-4; size: many; J: TRBJ2-3; CDR3: CASSLTEADTQYF; DNA: TGTGCCAGCAGTTTAACCGAGGCAGATACGCAGTATTTT
D: TRBD2; V: TRBV20-1; size: -; J: TRBJ2-5; CDR3: CSAVPLAGQQETQYF; DNA: TGCAGTGCCGTACCCCTAGCGGGGCAACAAGAGACCCAGTACTTC
D: TRBD2; V: TRBV12-3/TRBV12-4; size: -; J: TRBJ2-1; CDR3: CASGTSGRALHSLF; DNA: TGTGCCAGCGGTACTAGCGGGAGGGCTCTGCACTCCCTCTTC
D: -; V: TRBV12-3/TRBV12-4; size: -; J: TRBJ1-1; CDR3: CASRIYWGTEAFF; DNA: TGTGCCAGCAGGATATACTGGGGCACTGAAGCTTTCTTT
D: TRBD1; V: TRBV15; size: few; J: TRBJ2-5; CDR3: CATSDPTGVETQYF; DNA: TGTGCCACCAGCGACCCAACAGGGGTAGAGACCCAGTACTTC
D: -; V: TRBV12-3/TRBV12-4; size: many; J: TRBJ1-1; CDR3: CASSLNNREAFF; DNA: TGTGCCAGCAGTTTGAATAACAGGGAAGCTTTCTTT
D: -; V: TRBV12-3/TRBV12-4; size: many; J: TRBJ2-3; CDR3: CASSSDPDTQYF; DNA: TGTGCCAGCAGTTCGGACCCGGATACGCAGTATTTT
D: -; V: TRBV12-5; size: -; J: TRBJ1-1; CDR3: CASGFGQHGEAFF; DNA: TGTGCTAGTGGTTTCGGACAACATGGTGAAGCTTTCTTT
D: -; V: TRBV12-3/TRBV12-4; size: few; J: TRBJ2-1; CDR3: CASSLILGNEQFF; DNA: TGTGCCAGCAGTTTGATCTTGGGTAATGAGCAGTTCTTC
D: TRBD2; V: TRBV5-1; size: -; J: TRBJ2-4; CDR3: CASSSRSSGGENIQYF; DNA: TGCGCCAGCAGCTCTCGATCTAGCGGGGGGGAAAACATTCAGTACTTC
D: TRBD1; V: TRBV20-1; size: many; J: TRBJ2-7; CDR3: CSAAGTGPYEQYF; DNA: TGCAGTGCCGCCGGGACAGGGCCCTACGAGCAGTACTTC
D: -; V: TRBV10-3; size: -; J: TRBJ2-2; CDR3: CAIRREAGELFF; DNA: TGTGCCATCAGAAGAGAGGCCGGGGAGCTGTTTTTT
D: -; V: TRBV10-3; size: -; J: TRBJ1-1; CDR3: CAISEQTNTEAFF; DNA: TGTGCCATCAGTGAACAGACGAACACTGAAGCTTTCTTT
D: TRBD2; V: TRBV11-2; size: -; J: TRBJ2-2; CDR3: CASSLGGVAGGLNTGELFF; DNA: TGTGCCAGCAGCTTAGGGGGGGTAGCGGGAGGGCTGAACACCGGGGAGCTGTTTTTT
D: -; V: TRBV5-1; size: -; J: TRBJ2-6; CDR3: CASSSDRPTDVLTF; DNA: TGCGCCAGCAGCTCCGACCGACCAACGGACGTCCTGACTTTC
D: -; V: TRBV20-1; size: -; J: TRBJ1-2; CDR3: CSARPTGPQRYGYTF; DNA: TGCAGTGCTAGACCAACAGGGCCCCAACGCTATGGCTACACCTTC
D: -; V: TRBV6-2/TRBV6-3; size: -; J: TRBJ2-5; CDR3: CASTKEGTQYF; DNA: TGTGCCAGCACCAAAGAGGGAACCCAGTACTTC
D: TRBD1; V: TRBV6-1; size: -; J: TRBJ1-5; CDR3: CASSKGQGRQPQHF; DNA: TGTGCCAGCAGCAAAGGACAGGGGCGACAGCCCCAGCATTTT
D: -; V: TRBV10-2; size: -; J: TRBJ1-1; CDR3: CASTRAGPGTEAFF; DNA: TGCGCCAGCACAAGAGCAGGGCCTGGGACTGAAGCTTTCTTT
D: -; V: TRBV6-1; size: few; J: TRBJ2-2; CDR3: CASSEGQVNTGELFF; DNA: TGTGCCAGCAGTGAAGGACAAGTGAACACCGGGGAGCTGTTTTTT
D: -; V: TRBV11-2; size: few; J: TRBJ1-1; CDR3: CASSKTANTEAFF; DNA: TGTGCCAGCAGCAAAACAGCGAACACTGAAGCTTTCTTT